What follows are 24 T cell receptor beta chains derived from one specimen sequenced in a study of cytomegalovirus exposure and HLA in healthy donors. The PCR ran on 60 Vbeta and 13 Jbeta primers. Clones were read by immunoSEQ multiplex PCR, and TCRdb kept only the in-frame ones, dropping some. The data show 60,000 to 65,000 clones, over 75% seen once. The sequencing input was PBMCs. The receptors originated from a man aged 18 to 29 in good health and CMV-seronegative.

The chain is built from TRBV11-3 and TRBJ2-5, with D perhaps TRBD1 (5 bases). Germline V gene data show CDR1 as SGHNT and CDR2 as YENEEA. The CDR3 totals 15 residues. Trimming took 0 bases from V and 2 from J, leaving 10 bases between them. This CDR3 reads CASSLDRQGQETQYF. CDR3 in DNA: TGTGCCAGCAGCTTAGATCGGCAGGGACAAGAGACCCAGTACTTC.

The rearrangement uses TRBV7-2 and TRBJ1-6; the D is unclear. CDR1 SGHTA and CDR2 FQGNSA come from the germline V gene. Trimming pared 1 base from V and 10 bases from J, leaving 14 bases between. The CDR3 is made up of 15 amino acids. The CDR3 DNA is TGTGCCAGCAGCTTAGGGGGAAGGGAGGGCTCACCCCTCCACTTT. The encoded protein is CASSLGGREGSPLHF.

The gene calls are TRBV10-1 and TRBJ2-7, with 7 bases matching TRBD2. The germline gives CDR1 WNHNN, CDR2 SYGVQD (reference sequence). Losses at the gene ends were 4 bases for V and 9 bases for J; bases not matched to a gene: 3. The CDR3 sequence is 11 residues long. The CDR3 DNA is TGCGCCAGCAGTGCCGGGGGGTCGCAGTACTTC. This gives the protein CASSAGGSQYF.

This chain links TRBV5-1 with TRBJ2-1; possible D gene TRBD2, 7 bases. Germline CDR1 is SGHRS and CDR2 is YFSETQ. The CDR3 spans 17 residues. Between the trimmed V and J ends, which lost 0 bases and 7 bases, there was a span of 20 bases. CDR3 DNA: TGCGCCAGCAGCTTGGCTCCTCAAGGGGGGGGCCTTAATGAGCAGTTCTTC. Its protein is CASSLAPQGGGLNEQFF.

This chain joins TRBV2 and TRBJ2-1, with D possibly TRBD1 on 5 matching bases. This CDR3 has 12 residues. Germline lookup yields CDR1 SNHLY and CDR2 FYNNEI. Trimming left V 3 bases short and J 5 bases short, with 5 bases between. CDR3 sequence (DNA): TGTGCCAGCAGTGAGGGGCACAATGAGCAGTTCTTC. Encoded protein: CASSEGHNEQFF.

This sequence joins TRBV10-3 and TRBJ2-3, with 8 bases that match TRBD2. This CDR3 is 16 amino acids long. Trimming at V came to 3 bases and at J to 3 bases, leaving 8 bases not matched to a gene. CDR1 and CDR2 from the germline V gene are ENHRY and SYGVKD. CDR3 amino acids: CAISDPTGGPTDTQYF. The CDR3 DNA follows: TGTGCCATCAGTGACCCAACGGGGGGGCCGACAGATACGCAGTATTTT.

The genes are TRBV5-1 and TRBJ1-5; 8 nucleotides line up with TRBD1. V trimming: 3 bases; J trimming: 8 bases; junction bases outside the gene matches: 10. The CDR3 runs 15 residues. Germline lookup yields CDR1 SGHRS and CDR2 YFSETQ. In DNA form, the CDR3 reads TGCGCCAGCAGCTCTACAGGGGGGCCCTCAGAGCCCCAGCATTTT. Its translation is CASSSTGGPSEPQHF.

The gene calls are TRBV1 and TRBJ2-7; the D call in the table, TRBD2, was not verified against the DNA. TRBV1 is shown as a pseudogene. The CDR3 length is 15 residues. The CDR3 nucleotides are TGCACCAGCGCCCCCCCCAGGGAGGTCGGGCGCGAGCAGTACTTC. It yields the protein CTSAPPREVGREQYF.

The chain recombines TRBV18 with TRBJ2-7; TRBD2 aligns across 9 bases. The CDR3 is 15 residues long. Germline CDR1 is KGHSH and CDR2 is LQKENI. Germline trimming cut 6 bases from V and 4 bases from J; bases unmatched to any gene: 10. The CDR3 DNA follows: TGTGCCAGCTCTCAGGACTCGAGCGGGGGGTACGAGCAGTACTTC. Amino acids: CASSQDSSGGYEQYF.

This clone appeared a single time. The chain has TRBV11-3 and TRBJ2-1; 10 bases align to TRBD1. CDR3 length: 14 residues. Germline V gene data show CDR1 as SGHNT and CDR2 as YENEEA. Trimming cost V 4 bases and J 9 bases; bases outside gene matches: 6. CDR3 protein: CASSSGQGSGEQFF. The CDR3 DNA reads as TGTGCCAGCAGCTCGGGACAGGGGAGTGGTGAGCAGTTCTTC.

The gene calls are TRBV6-5 and TRBJ1-2; 9 positions agree with TRBD1. V trimming: 0 bases; J trimming: 8 bases; junction bases outside the gene matches: 4. CDR3 length equals 14 residues. Germline values: CDR1 MNHEY, CDR2 SVGAGI. This chain's CDR3 is CASSYSGQGSGYTF. For the CDR3, the DNA is TGTGCCAGCAGTTACTCGGGACAGGGTTCAGGCTACACCTTC.

This clone was seen a single time. The genes are TRBV6-6 and TRBJ2-7; 7 bases line up with TRBD1. The CDR3 is 13 amino acids. The J segment lost 3 bases and the V segment lost 6 bases, leaving 5 bases of the junction unmatched. Germline V gene sequence: CDR1 MNHNY, CDR2 SVGAGI (reference sequence). CDR3 DNA: TGTGCCAGCAGCCTGGGACAGAACTACGAGCAGTACTTC. This encodes CASSLGQNYEQYF.

The chain carries TRBV14 and TRBJ1-1; no reliable D call. Trimming pared 0 bases from V and 7 bases from J, leaving 9 bases between. The CDR3 is made up of 13 amino acids. The germline CDR1 and CDR2 sequences are SGHDN and FVKESK. The CDR3 loop is CASSQDYGVEAFF. The CDR3 coding sequence is TGTGCCAGCAGCCAAGATTACGGGGTTGAAGCTTTCTTT.

The rearrangement uses TRBV27 and TRBJ2-7; TRBD2 aligns across 7 bases. This CDR3 has 13 amino acids. Germline-derived CDR1 and CDR2 are MNHEY and SMNVEV (reference sequence). J gave up 0 bases and V 6 bases, and 2 bases lay outside the gene matches. The CDR3 loop is CASSGGSSYEQYF. CDR3 DNA sequence: TGTGCCAGCAGCGGGGGGAGCTCCTACGAGCAGTACTTC.

The chain carries TRBV5-1 and TRBJ1-1; the D gene is possibly TRBD1 (5 bases). There are 13 residues in the CDR3. Germline assignment: CDR1 SGHRS and CDR2 YFSETQ. Trimming removed 5 bases at V and 3 bases at J, with 11 bases between. CDR3 region: CASRYQGDTEAFF. CDR3 in DNA: TGCGCCAGCAGATACCAGGGCGACACTGAAGCTTTCTTT.

The chain employs TRBV4-1 and TRBJ1-2; TRBD1 agrees at 7 bases. This CDR3 region has 14 residues. The germline V gene has CDR1 MGHRA and CDR2 YSYEKL. V shed 4 bases and J 2 bases; nucleotides not matched to a gene: 4. The CDR3 region has the DNA TGCGCCAGCAGCCTTACAGGGGCGAACTATGGCTACACCTTC. This codes for CASSLTGANYGYTF.

The rearrangement uses TRBV28 and TRBJ2-1; TRBD2 agrees at 9 bases. This CDR3 is 16 amino acids long. J was trimmed by 5 bases and V by 9 bases; bases with no gene match: 14. CDR1 and CDR2 from the germline V gene are MDHEN and SYDVKM. As DNA, the CDR3 is TGTGCCAGTCCGCCCGCGGGGGGGGTCTCGGACAATGAGCAGTTCTTC. Translating gives CASPPAGGVSDNEQFF.

This clone was counted once. The chain joins TRBV27 to TRBJ1-5; unclear D gene. Deletions cut 3 bases from V and 7 bases from J, with 10 bases between. The CDR3 has 13 amino acids. Germline CDR1 and CDR2: MNHEY and SMNVEV (reference sequence). CDR3 nucleotide sequence: TGTGCCAGCAGTTTTCGGAGATCCCAGCCCCAGCATTTT. It is translated as CASSFRRSQPQHF.

V gene TRBV6-6 combines with J gene TRBJ2-1; 12 positions match TRBD2. Germline V CDR1 and CDR2: MNHNY, SVGAGI (reference sequence). The CDR3 covers 16 residues. V dropped 2 bases and J dropped 5; count of bases not matched to a gene: 4. This chain's CDR3 is CASSYTSGGRDNEQFF. CDR3 sequence (DNA): TGTGCCAGCAGTTACACTAGCGGGGGGCGAGACAATGAGCAGTTCTTC.

This clone was seen only once. The rearrangement links TRBV2 to TRBJ1-1, with D maybe TRBD1 (6 bases). Trimming pared 4 bases from V and 1 base from J, leaving 25 bases between. Per germline, CDR1 SNHLY and CDR2 FYNNEI. This CDR3 region has 19 residues. The chain's CDR3 is CASSADRLQLVLRNTEAFF. In DNA form, the CDR3 reads TGTGCCAGCAGTGCAGACAGGCTGCAGCTAGTGTTGAGGAACACTGAAGCTTTCTTT.

This clone was observed a single time. The J gene is TRBJ2-7, the V gene TRBV5-1; no definite D call. Trimming left V 1 base short and J 2 bases short, with 4 bases between. This CDR3 comprises 12 residues. The germline gives CDR1 SGHRS, CDR2 YFSETQ. The CDR3 sequence is CASSLSTYEQYF. The CDR3 nucleotides read TGCGCCAGCAGCTTGTCAACCTACGAGCAGTACTTC.

The gene calls are TRBV7-2 and TRBJ1-3, with a possible D match to TRBD1 (6 bases). Germline values: CDR1 SGHTA, CDR2 FQGNSA. CDR3 size: 15 residues. With 4 bases removed from V and 2 bases from J, the gap between germline ends came to 12 bases. The CDR3 spells CASSSRTGTGNTIYF. Written as DNA, the CDR3 is TGTGCCAGCAGCTCAAGAACAGGGACTGGAAACACCATATATTTT.

V and J are TRBV4-1 and TRBJ2-7; TRBD2 might be the D (6 bases). The CDR3 length is 13 residues. Germline V gene data show CDR1 as MGHRA and CDR2 as YSYEKL. The V and J ends lost 4 bases and 6 bases respectively, with 13 bases between them. Here the CDR3 reads CASSPLVGGEQYF. CDR3 sequence (DNA): TGCGCCAGCAGCCCTCTTGTGGGGGGCGAGCAGTACTTC.

The J gene is TRBJ1-1, the V gene TRBV5-1, with D hard to call. Germline-derived CDR1 and CDR2 are SGHRS and YFSETQ. The CDR3 contains 11 residues. V lost 4 bases and J lost 3, with 4 bases in between. CDR3 DNA sequence: TGCGCCAGCAGCGCGGACACTGAAGCTTTCTTT. It translates to CASSADTEAFF.